This TCR beta chain emerged from a study of OX40 agonist ivuxolimab in advanced cancers. Across the whole study: With ivuxolimab, an agonistic anti-OX40 (CD134) antibody, patients were treated. Three patients, one with hepatocellular carcinoma and two with cutaneous melanoma, achieved partial responses.

Overall study results and limits: Clones of CD4+ and CD8+ blood T cells grew by week 6 at doses of 0.1 to 3.0 mg/kg. There were, on average, more expanded clones in CD8+ T cells than in CD4+.

This CDR3 comprises 14 residues. The V gene's germline CDR1 is SGHTA and CDR2 FQGTGA. Trimming stripped 3 bases from V and 4 bases from J, with 12 bases between. Here immunoSEQ multiplex PCR was the method, and the copy in TCRdb shows in-frame clones only, minus some. Here the sample spans about 88,000 clones, more than 70% being singletons. This clone was seen a single time. As yet, its antigen is unknown. The sequence derives from an adult with an advanced solid tumor such as melanoma, head and neck, liver or kidney cancer. The sample here was CD4+ or CD8+ T cells sorted from blood, taken in a trial of the OX40 agonist ivuxolimab. V usage is TRBV7-3 and J usage is TRBJ1-1; D is unclear. CDR3 nucleotide sequence: TGTGCCAGCAGCTTCTCGTGGGCGGGCACTGAAGCTTTCTTT. It specifies CASSFSWAGTEAFF.